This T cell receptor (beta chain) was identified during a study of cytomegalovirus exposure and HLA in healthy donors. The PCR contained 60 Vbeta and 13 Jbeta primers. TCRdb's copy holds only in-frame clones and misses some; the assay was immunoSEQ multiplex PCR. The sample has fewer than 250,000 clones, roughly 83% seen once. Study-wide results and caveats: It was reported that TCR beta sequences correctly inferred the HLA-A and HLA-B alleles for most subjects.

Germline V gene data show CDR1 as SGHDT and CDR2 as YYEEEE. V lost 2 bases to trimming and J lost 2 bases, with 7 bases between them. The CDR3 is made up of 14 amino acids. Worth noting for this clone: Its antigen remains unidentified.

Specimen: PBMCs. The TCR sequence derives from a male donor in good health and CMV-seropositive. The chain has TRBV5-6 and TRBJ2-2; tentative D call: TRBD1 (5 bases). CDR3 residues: CASSFDSNTGELFF. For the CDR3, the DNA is TGTGCCAGCAGCTTCGACAGCAACACCGGGGAGCTGTTTTTT.